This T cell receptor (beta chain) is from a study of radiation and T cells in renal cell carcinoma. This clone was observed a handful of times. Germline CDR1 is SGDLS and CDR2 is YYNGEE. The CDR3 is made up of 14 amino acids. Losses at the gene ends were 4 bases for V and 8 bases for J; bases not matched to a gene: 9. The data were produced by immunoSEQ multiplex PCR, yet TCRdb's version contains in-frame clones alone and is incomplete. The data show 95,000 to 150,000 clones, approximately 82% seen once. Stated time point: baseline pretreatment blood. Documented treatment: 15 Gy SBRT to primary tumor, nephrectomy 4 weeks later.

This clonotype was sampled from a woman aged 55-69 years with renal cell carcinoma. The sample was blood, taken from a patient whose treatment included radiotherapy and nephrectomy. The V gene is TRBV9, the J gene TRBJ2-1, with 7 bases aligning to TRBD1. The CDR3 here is CASSLGDSNDEQFF. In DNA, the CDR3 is TGTGCCAGCAGCTTGGGGGACAGCAACGATGAGCAGTTCTTC.